This T cell receptor beta chain is from a study of control samples from healthy donors and cancer patients. V shed 6 bases and J 9 bases; nucleotides not matched to a gene: 4. The CDR3 sequence is 11 residues long. In germline, CDR1 is SNHLY, CDR2 FYNNEI. The repertoire was sequenced with immunoSEQ multiplex PCR; TCRdb's copy has only in-frame clones and lacks some. The sample has 96,000 or so clones, approximately 93% seen once. The sequencing sample was made of blood. This sequence joins TRBV2 and TRBJ1-1, with 7 bases that match TRBD1. The receptor's source is a man between 18 and 35 years old in good health. The CDR3 loop is CASRQGQQAFF. DNA for the CDR3: TGTGCCAGCAGACAGGGACAGCAAGCTTTCTTT.